This T cell receptor (beta chain) comes out of a study of cytomegalovirus exposure and HLA in healthy donors. Sequenced by immunoSEQ multiplex PCR; TCRdb stores in-frame clones only, minus some. The sample carries about 75,000 clones, 85% recorded once. The donors were part of the validation cohort, which consisted of 120 subjects and was separate from the first cohort of 666 subjects. General study points: Most TCR sequences proved rare, with some public TCRs found in many donors.

As for this clone: The antigen is unknown.

The CDR3 runs to 12 residues. V was cut by 3 bases and J by 7 bases, with 8 bases left in between. Looked up from germline, CDR1 is MNHNS and CDR2 is SASEGT. Input material: PBMCs. This receptor was identified in a man aged 25-40 years in good health and CMV-seronegative. The V call is TRBV6-1, the J call TRBJ2-3; D remains ambiguous. The CDR3 coding sequence is TGTGCCAGCAGTGAGTCTCCCTATACGCAGTATTTT. This sequence encodes CASSESPYTQYF.